This TCR beta chain was observed in a study of blood T cells in healthy people across ages. The table lists this clonotype with a few counts. With a J-beta primer mix and a sample-barcoded 5' primer, a second PCR ran roughly 6 to 12 cycles. In TCRdb, the 5' RACE reads were re-called with MiXCR into one record per CDR3 protein. This sample has 650,000 to 800,000 distinct CDR3 sequences, with roughly 44% found just once. The CDR3 is 13 residues long. V trimming: 1 base; J trimming: 6 bases; junction bases outside the gene matches: 2. Each donor gave around 9.3 milliliters of peripheral blood. This chain connects TRBV12-3 or TRBV12-4 to TRBJ2-5; 7 bases align to TRBD2. The sequence was obtained from a man in his 60s in good health. The sequenced material came from blood. The CDR3 region has the DNA TGTGCCAGCAGTTTAGGCGGGGGTCAGACCCAGTACTTC. Protein product: CASSLGGGQTQYF.